This is a list of T cell receptor beta chains from one sample in a study of blood T cell repertoires in COVID-19. Sequenced by immunoSEQ multiplex PCR; TCRdb stores in-frame clones only, minus some. The data show hundreds of thousands of clones, with about 87% seen just once and 6% to 6.5% held by the top ten. The sequenced sample was peripheral blood. The receptors stem from a woman younger than 45 with COVID-19, enrolled during active disease. Both conserved end residues are part of each CDR3. Each record gives: J gene, V gene, D gene, clone size, CDR3 DNA, CDR3 protein. A D gene is named only where the DNA matches it firmly. The size of a clone is reported for some rows only, either as once, few or many, or as a class for expanded clones.

TRBJ1-2,TRBV7-9,TRBD1,-,TGTGCCAGCAGCCCTCGGGACAGCCATACGGGTGGCTACACCTTC,CASSPRDSHTGGYTF
TRBJ1-2,TRBV27,TRBD1,-,TGTGCCAGCAGTTTGGACAGGCCTTCGGGTAACTATGGCTACACCTTC,CASSLDRPSGNYGYTF
TRBJ1-1,TRBV3-1/TRBV3-2,-,once,TGTGCCAGCAGCCAAGGGCCGGGAAACACTGAAGCTTTCTTT,CASSQGPGNTEAFF
TRBJ2-6,TRBV30,TRBD1,-,TGTGCCTGGGGGGACAGGCTTTACTCTGGGGCCAACGTCCTGACTTTC,CAWGDRLYSGANVLTF
TRBJ2-6,TRBV7-9,-,-,TGTGCCAGCAGCTTAGCGGGCCACTCTGGGGCCAACGTCCTGACTTTC,CASSLAGHSGANVLTF
TRBJ2-7,TRBV13,TRBD2,-,TGTGCCAGCAGCTTAGGGGGACTAACGCGCGAGCAGTACTTC,CASSLGGLTREQYF
TRBJ1-1,TRBV9,-,-,TGTGCCAGCAGCGGGCCGACGAGGATGAACACTGAAGCTTTCTTT,CASSGPTRMNTEAFF
TRBJ2-7,TRBV19,-,-,TGTGCCAGTAGTATAGCGGCAGGTAACTACGAGCAGTACTTC,CASSIAAGNYEQYF
TRBJ2-1,TRBV5-5,-,-,TGTGCCAGCAGCTTCAGCGGTTCCTACAATGAGCAGTTCTTC,CASSFSGSYNEQFF
TRBJ1-3,TRBV4-1,TRBD1,-,TGCGCCAGCAGCCAACAAGATAATACAGGGGTAGGAAACACCATATATTTT,CASSQQDNTGVGNTIYF
TRBJ1-5,TRBV19,TRBD1,-,TGTGCCAGTAGTATCCGGGACAGGGTGTCGGATCAGCCCCAGCATTTT,CASSIRDRVSDQPQHF
TRBJ2-5,TRBV6-2/TRBV6-3,-,-,TGTGCCAGCAGCCCGGACAGTGAGGAGACCCAGTACTTC,CASSPDSEETQYF
TRBJ1-2,TRBV27,-,-,TGTGCCAGCAGTCAACGGATCACTGACACGTTAGACTATGGCTACACCTTC,CASSQRITDTLDYGYTF
TRBJ2-5,TRBV27,-,-,TGTGCCAGCAGCCCAGGGACACCACGGTGGGAGACCCAGTACTTC,CASSPGTPRWETQYF
TRBJ2-2,TRBV24-1,TRBD1,-,TGTGCCACCAGTGACCGTGGGACAGCAACGAACACCGGGGAGCTGTTTTTT,CATSDRGTATNTGELFF
TRBJ2-1,TRBV12-5,-,-,TGTGCTAGTGGTTCGCCTTCGAGCTCCTACAATGAGCAGTTCTTC,CASGSPSSSYNEQFF
TRBJ2-5,TRBV25-1,TRBD2,-,TGTGCCAGCCGGACTAGCGGGAGGGCCGGCTATGGGGAGACCCAGTACTTC,CASRTSGRAGYGETQYF
TRBJ2-7,TRBV6-5,TRBD2,-,TGTGCCAGCAGTTACTCGACGGGGGGCTCCTACGAGCAGTACTTC,CASSYSTGGSYEQYF
TRBJ1-5,TRBV24-1,-,once,TGTGCCACCAGTGATTCTACAGGGAATCAGCCCCAGCATTTT,CATSDSTGNQPQHF
TRBJ2-2,TRBV6-5,TRBD1,-,TGTGCCAGCAGTAGAGGACAGGGAGAGCTGTTTTTT,CASSRGQGELFF
TRBJ1-1,TRBV4-1,TRBD1,-,TGCGCCAGCAGCCAAGGACAGGGGGGTGTCGACACTGAAGCTTTCTTT,CASSQGQGGVDTEAFF
TRBJ2-1,TRBV20-1,-,-,TGCAGTGCTGGGCACAATGAGCAGTTCTTC,CSAGHNEQFF
TRBJ1-2,TRBV5-5,-,-,TGTGCCAGCAGCAGGGTGGGGAGTGAGAACTATGGCTACACCTTC,CASSRVGSENYGYTF
TRBJ2-3,TRBV19,TRBD2,-,TGTGCCAGTAGTACTCTAGCGGGCACAGATACGCAGTATTTT,CASSTLAGTDTQYF
TRBJ2-1,TRBV6-5,TRBD2,-,TGTGCCAGCATGAGGGGAGGGAATGAGCAGTTCTTC,CASMRGGNEQFF
TRBJ1-5,TRBV28,-,-,TGTGCCAGCAGTTTATGGCGGGGAGAAAGTCAGCCCCAGCATTTT,CASSLWRGESQPQHF
TRBJ2-1,TRBV27,-,-,TGTGCCAGCAGTTTATCAACTAGCTACAATGAGCAGTTCTTC,CASSLSTSYNEQFF
TRBJ1-6,TRBV6-6,TRBD1,-,TGTGCCAGCAGTCACAACCGTCGGACAGGGAGCTCCTATAATTCACCCCTCCACTTT,CASSHNRRTGSSYNSPLHF
TRBJ2-5,TRBV5-1,-,once,TGCGCCAGCAGCTTGGAGACCATTACAATCTTACCAAGAGAGGCCCAGTACTTC,CASSLETITILPREAQYF